This T cell receptor beta chain is drawn from a study of cytomegalovirus exposure and HLA in healthy donors. In the study overall: Sequencing of 150 million to 200 million T cells in an earlier analysis found approximately 120 million unique TCR beta sequences.

Primers for the PCR totalled 60 Vbeta and 13 Jbeta. TCRdb keeps only in-frame clones here, not all; method: immunoSEQ multiplex PCR. The data show about 170,000 clones, with around 77% seen just once and 1% held by the top ten. Study-wide results and caveats: Later analysis identified a missense DCLRE1C variant that was linked to TCR beta V- and J-gene trimming. An Asian-associated ancestry cluster reportedly showed fewer N-insertions than the approximately 700-donor mean in a later analysis.

A word on this clone: As yet, its antigen is unknown.

Trimming pared 5 bases from V and 5 bases from J, leaving 12 bases between. From germline, CDR1 is MNHGY and CDR2 SVAAGI. The CDR3 totals 13 residues. The genes are TRBV6-9 and TRBJ2-5, with D perhaps TRBD1 (5 bases). The source material was PBMCs. The source of this sequence is a woman aged 45-59 years in good health and CMV-seropositive. Here the CDR3 reads CASSRQSAETQYF. For the CDR3, the DNA is TGTGCCAGCAGTCGACAGTCGGCGGAGACCCAGTACTTC.